Below are 22 T cell receptor beta chains sequenced from a single sample in a study of T-cell reconstitution after alpha-beta-depleted transplantation in children. Unique molecular identifiers were used in preparing the TCRbeta library. MiXCR, run by TCRdb on the PCR reads, gives a single entry per CDR3 protein. This table holds about 250,000 distinct CDR3 sequences, more than 20% found once. Here the sequenced sample was PBMCs, mostly from graft donor cells, taken 360 days after TCRalphabeta/CD19-depleted stem cell transplant. The origin of the receptors is a female patient between 2 and 15 years old who had a stem cell transplant for congenital amegakaryocytic thrombocytopenia, so the T cells may come from the graft donor.

This clonotype appeared a few times. The rearrangement joins TRBV12-3 or TRBV12-4 to TRBJ2-7; no definite D call. Trimming took off 7 bases at V and 1 base at J, with 14 bases between the two ends. The CDR3 loop spans 14 amino acids. This CDR3 is CASISPVYSYEQYF. DNA for the CDR3: TGTGCCAGCATCTCACCAGTCTATTCCTACGAGCAGTACTTC.

The chain links TRBV20-1 to TRBJ2-1, with D perhaps TRBD2 (7 bases). Trimming stripped 5 bases from V and 1 base from J, with 15 bases between. This CDR3 contains 15 residues. From germline, CDR1 is DFQATT and CDR2 SNEGSKA (reference sequence). The CDR3, as DNA: TGCAGTGCTTGCGGGGGCCTGGGGTCCTACAATGAGCAGTTCTTC. Its protein is CSACGGLGSYNEQFF.

This clonotype was seen a few times. The gene calls are TRBV6-1 and TRBJ2-3; 10 nucleotides align to TRBD2. With V trimmed by 5 bases and J by 2 bases, 7 bases remained unmatched. From germline, CDR1 is MNHNS and CDR2 SASEGT. There are 16 residues in the CDR3. For the CDR3, the DNA is TGTGCCAGCAGTAAGGCTAGCGGGGGAATCACAGATACGCAGTATTTT. Translating gives CASSKASGGITDTQYF.

The rearrangement joins TRBV4-1 to TRBJ1-4; D may be TRBD1 (5 bases). The length of the CDR3 is 14 residues. Germline V gene data show CDR1 as MGHRA and CDR2 as YSYEKL. V shed 8 bases and J shed 3 bases, with 13 bases lying between them. The DNA of the CDR3 is TGCGCCAGCCGCCCCTGGGGCTCTAATGAAAAACTGTTTTTT. This sequence encodes CASRPWGSNEKLFF.

This clonotype showed up many times. J is TRBJ1-3 and V is TRBV20-1; no clear D gene. V dropped 4 bases and J dropped 1 base, with 8 bases sitting between them. The CDR3 totals 13 residues. Looked up from germline, CDR1 is DFQATT and CDR2 is SNEGSKA (reference sequence). Written as DNA, the CDR3 is TGCAGTGCTACCGGTCTATCTGGAAACACCATATATTTT. Its translation: CSATGLSGNTIYF.

CDR3 bases: TGTGCCATCAGCCATGCCGGGGCACAGAACCAAGAGACCCAGTACTTC. Protein sequence: CAISHAGAQNQETQYF. This chain uses TRBV10-3 with TRBJ2-5, with D perhaps being TRBD1 or TRBD2 (5 bases each). This CDR3 comprises 16 residues. Germline CDR1 is ENHRY and CDR2 is SYGVKD. Deletions cut 6 bases from V and 0 bases from J, with 17 bases between.

The chain is built from TRBV28 and TRBJ2-7; D unresolved. Germline assignment: CDR1 MDHEN and CDR2 SYDVKM. The germline V and J ends were trimmed by 10 bases and 0 bases, with 7 bases remaining between them. This CDR3 has 11 residues. The CDR3 DNA reads as TGTGCCACACAGTACTCCTACGAGCAGTACTTC. This codes for CATQYSYEQYF.

The sample holds a few counts of this clonotype. This sequence joins TRBV5-1 and TRBJ2-7, with D unclear. The V end was cut by 0 bases, the J end by 3 bases, with 7 bases between. This CDR3 is built from 13 residues. Germline V gene lookup returns CDR1 SGHRS and CDR2 YFSETQ. The CDR3 sequence is CASSLDGFYEQYF. CDR3 sequence (DNA): TGCGCCAGCAGCTTGGATGGGTTCTACGAGCAGTACTTC.

The chain couples TRBV4-1 to TRBJ2-2, with 7 bases identical to TRBD1. Trimming cost V 1 base and J 0 bases; bases outside gene matches: 5. Germline-derived CDR1 and CDR2 are MGHRA and YSYEKL. This CDR3 spans 17 amino acids. CDR3 nucleotide sequence: TGCGCCAGCAGCCAAGTAGTGACAGGGACGAACACCGGGGAGCTGTTTTTT. Amino acid sequence: CASSQVVTGTNTGELFF.

This clonotype was seen a few times. This chain connects TRBV12-3 or TRBV12-4 to TRBJ2-7, with D hard to call. Trimming cost V 2 bases and J 4 bases, with 6 bases left between them. The CDR3 has 12 residues. CDR3 amino acids: CASSLNRYEQYF. In DNA, the CDR3 is TGTGCCAGCAGTTTAAATCGGTACGAGCAGTACTTC.

The sample holds one count of this clonotype. The chain carries TRBV30 and TRBJ2-3; 7 nucleotides align to TRBD2. Germline V gene lookup returns CDR1 GTSNPN and CDR2 SVGIG (reference sequence). CDR3 length equals 14 residues. The ends lost 0 bases at V and 5 bases at J; junction bases unmatched: 5. In nucleotides, the CDR3 is TGTGCCTGGAGTGTTAGACTAGCAGGAGATACGCAGTATTTT. Residues: CAWSVRLAGDTQYF.

This clonotype was seen repeatedly, ten times or more. CDR3 nucleotide sequence: TGTGCCAGCAGCCGAACAGCGGGAGGTTACTATGAGCAGTTCTTC. Its protein is CASSRTAGGYYEQFF. The chain links TRBV7-2 to TRBJ2-1; 9 nucleotides align to TRBD2. The germline V gene has CDR1 SGHTA and CDR2 FQGNSA. With 5 bases clipped from V and 8 bases from J, the junction kept 10 bases outside the gene matches. The CDR3 is 15 amino acids.

This clonotype was seen a few times. This sequence joins TRBV6-2 or TRBV6-3 and TRBJ2-5; D may be TRBD1 (6 bases). This CDR3 is built from 14 residues. The V end was cut by 5 bases, the J end by 3 bases, with 13 bases between. Per germline, CDR1 MNHEY and CDR2 SVGEGT. The CDR3 sequence is CASSPTGSEETQYF. The CDR3 DNA reads TGTGCCAGCAGTCCTACAGGGTCCGAAGAGACCCAGTACTTC.

This rearrangement joins TRBV20-1 to TRBJ2-1; D possibly corresponds to TRBD2 (5 bases). The V and J ends lost 4 bases and 9 bases respectively, with 16 bases between them. CDR1 DFQATT and CDR2 SNEGSKA come from the germline V gene (reference sequence). CDR3 length: 13 residues. CDR3 in DNA: TGCAGTGCTATCCAAGCAGGAGGCGGTGAGCAGTTCTTC. This gives the protein CSAIQAGGGEQFF.

This clonotype was picked up a small number of times. V gene TRBV6-2 or TRBV6-3 combines with J gene TRBJ2-1; the match to TRBD1 covers 7 bases. V lost 4 bases, J lost 9 bases, and 6 bases stayed unmatched. Germline CDR1 and CDR2: MNHEY and SVGEGT. CDR3 length equals 13 residues. CDR3 amino acids: CASSWGQRGEQFF. CDR3 DNA sequence: TGTGCCAGCAGTTGGGGACAGAGAGGTGAGCAGTTCTTC.

The chain carries TRBV4-1 and TRBJ2-6, with D perhaps matching TRBD2 (5 bases). The CDR3 totals 20 residues. Germline V gene lookup returns CDR1 MGHRA and CDR2 YSYEKL. Between the trimmed V and J ends, which lost 1 base and 0 bases, there was a span of 19 bases. The CDR3 coding sequence is TGCGCCAGCAGCCAAGGGGTTGGAGGAGTGGCTCTCTCTGGGGCCAACGTCCTGACTTTC. Its translation is CASSQGVGGVALSGANVLTF.

This clonotype was observed a handful of times. The V call is TRBV10-3, the J call TRBJ2-1; tentatively, D is TRBD1 or TRBD2 (5 bases each). CDR3 length: 15 residues. CDR1 is ENHRY and CDR2 is SYGVKD in the germline V gene. V was cut by 5 bases and J by 4 bases, with 15 bases left in between. The CDR3 DNA follows: TGTGCCATCAGTCCTGGGGACCCGACGTACAATGAGCAGTTCTTC. Translation gives CAISPGDPTYNEQFF.

On this clonotype: No conserved phenylalanine or tryptophan ends this CDR3, so it is likely a read error. It is unclear where the CDR3 begins or ends on the DNA, so no DNA is shown, and the CDR3 is as TCRdb lists it. The rearrangement joins TRBV7-9 to TRBJ1-1; TRBD1, the table's D call, was not compared with the DNA. The germline CDR1 and CDR2 sequences are SEHNR and FQNEAQ (reference sequence). The CDR3 sequence runs 15 residues, both termini included. CDR3 loop: CASTPFGADNTEASS.

The rearrangement links TRBV11-2 to TRBJ2-3; 7 bases are a match to TRBD1. V lost 11 bases and J lost 8; bases outside the gene matches: 10. The CDR3 has 12 amino acids. The germline gives CDR1 SGHAT, CDR2 FQNNGV. Here the CDR3 DNA reads TGTGCCTCCGATGCTAACAGGGGTACGCAGTATTTT. The encoded protein is CASDANRGTQYF. Supplemented by reference TRBV11-2 and TRBJ2-3, the full variable domain reads EAGVAQSPRYKIIEKRQSVAFWCNPISGHATLYWYQQILGQGPKLLIQFQNNGVVDDSQLPKDRFSAERLKGVDSTLKIQPAKLEDSAVYLCASDANRGTQYFGPGTRLTVL.

This sequence joins TRBV12-3 or TRBV12-4 and TRBJ2-3, with TRBD2 matching 12 bases. The CDR3 is 16 residues long. V shed 5 bases and J 5 bases; nucleotides not matched to a gene: 8. The CDR3 spells CASSTLAGGPLDTQYF. The CDR3 region has the DNA TGTGCCAGCAGTACCCTAGCGGGGGGGCCGCTAGATACGCAGTATTTT.

V is TRBV28 and J is TRBJ2-6, with D perhaps matching TRBD1 (5 bases). The germline gives CDR1 MDHEN, CDR2 SYDVKM. This CDR3 contains 13 residues. Trimming removed 6 bases at V and 9 bases at J, with 12 bases between. The CDR3 reads CASSTGGVNVLTF. The CDR3 coding sequence is TGTGCCAGCAGCACAGGTGGAGTCAACGTCCTGACTTTC.

This clonotype was recorded a few times. The chain recombines TRBV30 with TRBJ1-2; 8 bases line up with TRBD1. There are 12 residues in the CDR3. The germline V gene encodes CDR1 GTSNPN and CDR2 SVGIG (reference sequence). The trim removed 6 bases at V and 7 bases at J, leaving 7 bases unmatched. CDR3 in DNA: TGTGCCTGTCTCAGGGGGCGCGGTGGCTACACCTTC. This translates into CACLRGRGGYTF.